These 6 T cell receptor beta chains were sequenced from one sample in a study of CD4 T cells in relation to SARS-CoV-2 and coronaviruses. Using immunoSEQ multiplex PCR, the repertoire was profiled, and TCRdb retains in-frame clones only, with some absent. Among over 15,000 clones listed, 82% were seen once. No antigen has been assigned to these receptors. Before the COVID-19 pandemic, during about 2010-2018, CD4+ T cells were taken from unexposed donors. CD4+ T cells were isolated from the cells after around eleven days of culture. Specimen: CD4+ T cells from PBMCs, cultured in vitro. The receptors stem from a human donor in good health.

The rearrangement joins TRBV5-4 to TRBJ2-7, with TRBD1 as a possible D gene (6 bases). V was cut by 4 bases and J by 2 bases, with 16 bases left in between. The CDR3 has 15 amino acids. CDR1 and CDR2 from the germline V gene are SGHNT and YYREEE (reference sequence). This CDR3 is CASSASKTGTYEQYF. For the CDR3, the DNA is TGTGCCAGCAGCGCCTCAAAAACAGGGACCTACGAGCAGTACTTC.

The chain links TRBV4-3 to TRBJ2-6; 13 bases agree with TRBD2. Germline CDR1 reads LGHNA; CDR2 reads YSLEER. J lost 0 bases, V lost 0 bases, and 5 bases had no gene match. CDR3 length: 20 amino acids. This CDR3 reads CASSQDGLAGAHSGANVLTF. The DNA of the CDR3 is TGCGCCAGCAGCCAAGATGGACTAGCGGGAGCTCACTCTGGGGCCAACGTCCTGACTTTC.

The sample holds one count of this clone. V gene TRBV7-9 combines with J gene TRBJ2-3; D not resolved. Deletions cut 1 base from V and 6 bases from J, with 8 bases between. This CDR3 has 13 residues. Germline V gene data show CDR1 as SEHNR and CDR2 as FQNEAQ (reference sequence). CDR3 sequence reads: CASSLGDPDTQYF. The CDR3 DNA sequence: TGTGCCAGCAGCTTAGGGGATCCTGATACGCAGTATTTT.

Turning to this clone: The same CDR3 can be traced to other DNA sequences in this sample. This chain uses TRBV12-3 or TRBV12-4 with TRBJ1-3; D remains unclear. Deletions cut 6 bases from V and 4 bases from J, with 10 bases between. CDR3 size: 13 residues. The CDR3 bases are TGTGCCAGCAGCCCAGTGAACGGAAACACCATATATTTT. Its protein is CASSPVNGNTIYF.

This clone was seen more than once but under ten times. This chain joins TRBV7-2 and TRBJ2-2; D is possibly TRBD2 (6 bases). The CDR3 runs 13 residues. Per the germline V gene, CDR1 is SGHTA and CDR2 is FQGNSA. Trimming pared 6 bases from V and 1 base from J, leaving 6 bases between. CDR3 sequence (DNA): TGTGCCAGCAGGGGAGGGAACACCGGGGAGCTGTTTTTT. Its translation: CASRGGNTGELFF.

This chain links TRBV20-1 with TRBJ2-5; D is ambiguous. Germline CDR1 reads DFQATT; CDR2 reads SNEGSKA (reference sequence). V lost 4 bases, J lost 5 bases, and 8 bases lay in between. The CDR3 sequence is 11 residues long. This chain's CDR3 is CSATSAETQYF. The CDR3, as DNA: TGCAGTGCTACGAGTGCGGAGACCCAGTACTTC.